The 19 T cell receptor beta chains reported below all come from one sample, sequenced in a study of OX40 agonist ivuxolimab in advanced cancers. The table came from immunoSEQ multiplex PCR; TCRdb's copy has only in-frame clones and leaves some out. The repertoire holds 70,000 or so clones, with 87% as singletons. The source was CD4+ or CD8+ T cells sorted from blood, collected in a trial of the OX40 agonist ivuxolimab. The receptors were sampled from an adult with an advanced solid tumor such as melanoma, head and neck, liver or kidney cancer.

The rearrangement joins TRBV4-2 to TRBJ2-3, with D perhaps TRBD1 or TRBD2 (6 bases each). From germline, CDR1 is LGHNA and CDR2 YNFKEQ. This CDR3 contains 17 residues. V was clipped by 1 base and J by 1 base, with 15 bases between them. This CDR3 is CASSQGRGTLGTDTQYF. The CDR3 DNA reads TGTGCCAGCAGCCAAGGCCGCGGGACACTCGGCACAGATACGCAGTATTTT.

The V call is TRBV5-4, the J call TRBJ2-1, with 8 bases aligning to TRBD2. The germline V gene has CDR1 SGHNT and CDR2 YYREEE (reference sequence). The CDR3 contains 16 residues. The J segment lost 3 bases and the V segment lost 9 bases, leaving 14 bases of the junction unmatched. The CDR3 sequence is CATQPGRGANYNEQFF. The DNA of the CDR3 is TGTGCCACCCAACCCGGGCGGGGGGCGAACTACAATGAGCAGTTCTTC.

The rearrangement joins TRBV6-5 to TRBJ1-6, with D unclear. There are 12 residues in the CDR3. With 2 bases removed from V and 10 bases from J, the gap between germline ends came to 6 bases. CDR1 and CDR2 (germline): MNHEY, SVGAGI. The CDR3 sequence is CASSYRESPLHF. Here the CDR3 DNA reads TGTGCCAGCAGTTACCGGGAATCACCCCTCCACTTT.

This chain connects TRBV6-5 to TRBJ2-7, with 10 nucleotides matching TRBD2. Germline V gene data show CDR1 as MNHEY and CDR2 as SVGAGI. After removal of 4 bases from V and 2 bases from J, the junction contained 8 bases not matched to a gene. This CDR3 has 16 residues. Here the CDR3 reads CASSWATSGDTYEQYF. The CDR3 DNA follows: TGTGCCAGCAGTTGGGCTACTAGCGGGGATACCTACGAGCAGTACTTC.

The rearrangement joins TRBV5-5 to TRBJ1-2, with D tentatively TRBD1 (5 bases). V gave up 7 bases and J gave up 3 bases, with 16 bases separating them. The CDR3 covers 14 residues. Per germline, CDR1 SGHKS and CDR2 YYEKEE (reference sequence). This chain's CDR3 is CASHPGLGDYGYTF. The CDR3 nucleotides read TGTGCCAGCCACCCAGGGTTAGGGGACTATGGCTACACCTTC.

The V call is TRBV19, the J call TRBJ1-1; weak D call: TRBD1 (5 bases). Germline V gene sequence: CDR1 LNHDA, CDR2 SQIVND (reference sequence). The V and J ends lost 7 bases and 7 bases respectively, with 13 bases between them. The CDR3 runs 12 residues. The CDR3 loop is CASNSAQGEAFF. The DNA for the CDR3 is TGTGCCAGTAACAGCGCCCAGGGTGAAGCTTTCTTT.

The genes are TRBV19 and TRBJ2-7, with 9 bases identical to TRBD1. The germline V gene has CDR1 LNHDA and CDR2 SQIVND (reference sequence). This CDR3 is 15 amino acids long. The J segment lost 3 bases and the V segment lost 5 bases, leaving 8 bases of the junction unmatched. The CDR3 region has the DNA TGTGCCAGTAGTCCCGGGACAGGGTCGTTCTACGAGCAGTACTTC. Residues: CASSPGTGSFYEQYF.

This clone was observed a single time. This chain joins TRBV10-2 and TRBJ2-5, with TRBD2 matching over 11 bases. V dropped 7 bases and J dropped 4; count of bases not matched to a gene: 5. CDR1 and CDR2 (germline): WSHSY, SAAADI. The CDR3 spans 14 residues. The CDR3 loop reads CASNHLAGGETQYF. CDR3 DNA: TGCGCCAGCAACCACCTAGCGGGGGGAGAGACCCAGTACTTC.

The chain joins TRBV30 to TRBJ1-3; no definite D call. The CDR3 extends over 11 amino acids. Germline V gene sequence: CDR1 GTSNPN, CDR2 SVGIG (reference sequence). The V and J ends lost 5 bases and 4 bases respectively, with 6 bases between them. DNA of the CDR3: TGTGCCTGGGCCGAGGGAAACACCATATATTTT. This gives the protein CAWAEGNTIYF.

V is TRBV7-9 and J is TRBJ2-1, with TRBD2 as a possible D gene (6 bases). Germline CDR1 SEHNR, CDR2 FQNEAQ (reference sequence). The CDR3 consists of 16 residues. V was trimmed by 7 bases and J by 0 bases, leaving 16 bases between them. The CDR3 DNA reads as TGTGCCAGCACCCCGGGGGTGGGGGGCTCCTACAATGAGCAGTTCTTC. Translated, it gives CASTPGVGGSYNEQFF.

The rearrangement uses TRBV23-1 and TRBJ2-7; 8 bases agree with TRBD1. TRBV23-1 is an open reading frame whose function is uncertain. Trimming took 4 bases from V and 1 from J; bases not matched to a gene: 12. The CDR3 length is 17 residues. CDR3 in DNA: TGCGCCAGCAGTCTCAAACAGGGGGAAAGGGTTTCCTACGAGCAGTACTTC. This translates into CASSLKQGERVSYEQYF.

V is TRBV4-1 and J is TRBJ2-5, with 11 positions matching TRBD2. Germline lookup yields CDR1 MGHRA and CDR2 YSYEKL. This CDR3 spans 15 amino acids. The J segment lost 5 bases and the V segment lost 1 base, leaving 3 bases of the junction unmatched. The CDR3, as DNA: TGCGCCAGCAGCCAAGGTAGCGGGAGGGCGGAGACCCAGTACTTC. It translates to CASSQGSGRAETQYF.

This clone was picked up a small number of times. J is TRBJ1-3 and V is TRBV5-1; no reliable D call. The V and J ends lost 4 bases and 1 base respectively, with 6 bases between them. Germline V gene lookup returns CDR1 SGHRS and CDR2 YFSETQ. The CDR3 is 13 residues long. This CDR3 is CASSLGSGNTIYF. CDR3 sequence (DNA): TGCGCCAGCAGCCTCGGTTCTGGAAACACCATATATTTT.

The chain couples TRBV21-1 to TRBJ1-1; TRBD1, the D gene given by the table, was not confirmed from the DNA. TRBV21-1 is a pseudogene segment. CDR3 size: 14 residues. CDR3 loop: CASSPYTIRTEAFF. Written as DNA, the CDR3 is TGTGCCAGCAGTCCATACACAATTCGCACTGAAGCTTTCTTT.

This CDR3 is CASHFGTSGVPGELFF. The CDR3 DNA follows: TGTGCCAGCCATTTTGGGACTAGCGGGGTTCCGGGGGAGCTGTTTTTT. The chain links TRBV2 to TRBJ2-2, with 13 positions matching TRBD2. The CDR3 consists of 16 residues. Trimming took 8 bases from V and 8 from J; bases not matched to a gene: 11. Germline V CDR1 and CDR2: SNHLY, FYNNEI.

The chain is built from TRBV5-4 and TRBJ2-5, with D maybe TRBD2 (6 bases). Germline values: CDR1 SGHNT, CDR2 YYREEE (reference sequence). CDR3 size: 15 residues. Trimming left V 0 bases short and J 5 bases short, with 14 bases between. CDR3 in amino acids: CASSLEVGGGETQYF. For the CDR3, the DNA is TGTGCCAGCAGCTTGGAAGTGGGTGGGGGGGAGACCCAGTACTTC.

The J gene is TRBJ2-7, the V gene TRBV15, with 7 bases matching TRBD1. Trimming at V came to 1 base and at J to 0 bases, leaving 3 bases not matched to a gene. This CDR3 region has 15 residues. CDR1 is LNHNV and CDR2 is YYDKDF in the germline V gene (reference sequence). The CDR3 loop reads CATSRVTGASYEQYF. CDR3 nucleotides: TGTGCCACCAGCAGAGTCACAGGGGCCTCCTACGAGCAGTACTTC.

The chain employs TRBV28 and TRBJ1-2, with D unresolved. This CDR3 has 14 amino acids. Germline V gene lookup returns CDR1 MDHEN and CDR2 SYDVKM. The germline V and J ends were trimmed by 4 bases and 3 bases, with 12 bases remaining between them. In DNA, the CDR3 is TGTGCCAGCAGTTCTGCCAGCGCCTACTATGGCTACACCTTC. Amino acid sequence: CASSSASAYYGYTF.

The chain links TRBV5-3 to TRBJ1-2; D gene uncertain. TRBV5-3 is an ORF; its function is uncertain. V lost 0 bases to trimming and J lost 4 bases, with 13 bases between them. The length of the CDR3 is 15 residues. In nucleotides, the CDR3 is TGTGCCAGAAGCTTGGGGCAGGCCTCGGGCTATGGCTACACCTTC. Translation gives CARSLGQASGYGYTF.